This T cell receptor (beta chain) was observed in a study of cytomegalovirus exposure and HLA in healthy donors. Looking at the study overall: A subsequent analysis stated that the 100 to 150 validation repertoires were run on the same platform as the approximately 710 first-cohort repertoires.

The table came from immunoSEQ multiplex PCR; TCRdb's copy has only in-frame clones and leaves some out. Of around 300,000 clones listed, approximately 86% were seen once; the top ten hold around 1%. Trimming cost V 7 bases and J 4 bases, with 19 bases left between them. Germline CDR1 MDHEN, CDR2 SYDVKM. CDR3 size: 15 residues. Input material: PBMCs. The V gene is TRBV28, the J gene TRBJ1-2; D remains unclear. The TCR sequence derives from a woman between 18 and 29 years old in good health and CMV-seronegative. The CDR3 protein is CASNPGLGELYGYTF. CDR3 coding DNA: TGTGCCAGCAACCCTGGACTCGGTGAACTCTATGGCTACACCTTC.